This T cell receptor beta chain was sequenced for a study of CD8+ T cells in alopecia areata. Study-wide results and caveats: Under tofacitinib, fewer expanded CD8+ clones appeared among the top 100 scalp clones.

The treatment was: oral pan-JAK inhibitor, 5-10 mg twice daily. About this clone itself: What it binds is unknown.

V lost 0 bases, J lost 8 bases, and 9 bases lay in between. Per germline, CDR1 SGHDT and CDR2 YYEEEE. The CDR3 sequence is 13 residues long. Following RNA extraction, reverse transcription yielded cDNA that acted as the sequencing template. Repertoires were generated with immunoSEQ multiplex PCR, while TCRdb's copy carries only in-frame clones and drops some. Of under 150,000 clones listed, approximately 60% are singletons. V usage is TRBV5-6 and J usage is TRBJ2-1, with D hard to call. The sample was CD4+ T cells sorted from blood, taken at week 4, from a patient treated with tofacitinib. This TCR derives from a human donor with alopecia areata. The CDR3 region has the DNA TGTGCCAGCAGCTTGGTAACGGGTTATGAGCAGTTCTTC. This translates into CASSLVTGYEQFF.